This TCR beta chain was sequenced in a study of blood T cells in healthy people across ages. Extraction yielded at least 5.5 micrograms of total RNA per sample. With V trimmed by 8 bases and J by 4 bases, 13 bases remained unmatched. This CDR3 region has 16 residues. Per the germline V gene, CDR1 is SNHLY and CDR2 is FYNNEI. Findings and limits, study-wide: TCR beta diversity per million T cells fell roughly linearly with age.

Alongside a J-beta primer mix, a sample-barcoded 5' primer served in a second PCR lasting about 6 to 12 cycles. At least 3 million CDR3-containing paired-end reads were obtained per sample. From the 5' RACE reads, TCRdb called clonotypes with MiXCR, one entry per CDR3 protein. Of about 810,000 distinct CDR3 sequences in the sample, under 40% are singletons; the top ten hold 10% to 15%. The table lists this clonotype with a few counts. Its specificity is not known. Sequenced sample: blood. The sequence was obtained from a man aged 18 to 29 in good health. This sequence joins TRBV2 and TRBJ2-3, with TRBD1 matching over 9 bases. In DNA form, the CDR3 reads TGTGCCAGCGGACTAGACAGGGGGGGAGACGCAGATACGCAGTATTTT. This codes for CASGLDRGGDADTQYF.